The rows below give T cell receptor beta chains drawn from one sample of a study of cytomegalovirus exposure and HLA in healthy donors. The data were produced by immunoSEQ multiplex PCR, yet TCRdb's version contains in-frame clones alone and is incomplete. Found here are 250,000 to 350,000 clones, about nine tenths of them singletons; the top ten hold approximately 4.3%. Specimen: PBMCs. The receptor set was obtained from a man aged 35 to 55 in good health and CMV-seropositive. The CDR3 runs from the conserved cysteine through the conserved F or W. A D gene is named only where the DNA matches it firmly. Some rows have no size entry. The others give once, few or many, or a class for an expanded clone.

TRBV5-1	TRBJ1-1	TRBD1	few	CASSLIVQGTSGEAFF	TGCGCCAGCAGCTTAATTGTACAGGGGACCTCGGGTGAAGCTTTCTTT
TRBV6-5	TRBJ2-7	NA	NA	CASTEGGSAEEQYF	TGTGCCAGCACTGAGGGGGGGAGTGCGGAGGAGCAGTACTTC
TRBV7-9	TRBJ1-4	NA	NA	CASSSPGEKLFF	TGTGCCAGCAGCTCTCCCGGTGAAAAACTGTTTTTT
TRBV5-1	TRBJ2-3	TRBD1	NA	CASSPGQGLDTQYF	TGCGCCAGCAGCCCTGGACAGGGGCTAGATACGCAGTATTTT
TRBV28	TRBJ2-3	TRBD2	NA	CASSSVAGKGPDTQYF	TGTGCCAGCAGTAGTGTAGCGGGGAAGGGCCCAGATACGCAGTATTTT
TRBV19	TRBJ1-2	NA	NA	CASSWGSLYGYTF	TGTGCCAGTAGTTGGGGCAGCCTCTATGGCTACACCTTC
TRBV7-2	TRBJ1-1	NA	few	CASSGTVPNTEAFF	TGTGCCAGCAGCGGAACAGTGCCGAACACTGAAGCTTTCTTT
TRBV5-1	TRBJ2-1	TRBD2	NA	CASSSGTSGGGRNEQFF	TGCGCCAGCAGCTCTGGGACTAGCGGGGGAGGTCGGAATGAGCAGTTCTTC
TRBV6-6	TRBJ2-7	NA	NA	CASSYSDNSYEQYF	TGTGCCAGCAGTTACTCGGACAACTCCTACGAGCAGTACTTC
TRBV15	TRBJ2-7	NA	NA	CATSSRGAAHEQYF	TGTGCCACCAGCAGCAGGGGGGCGGCCCACGAGCAGTACTTC
TRBV6-1	TRBJ1-5	NA	once	CASSPTRVQAQHF	TGTGCCAGCAGCCCAACTAGGGTTCAGGCCCAGCATTTT
TRBV18	TRBJ2-7	NA	NA	CASSPQGISSYEQYF	TGTGCCAGCTCACCGCAGGGCATATCCTCCTACGAGCAGTACTTC
TRBV28	TRBJ1-2	TRBD1	once	CASSLRGRYGYTF	TGTGCCAGCAGTTTGAGGGGGCGCTATGGCTACACCTTC
TRBV27	TRBJ2-1	TRBD1	NA	CASSSGQPLNEQFF	TGTGCCAGCAGTTCGGGACAGCCTCTTAATGAGCAGTTCTTC
TRBV9	TRBJ1-5	NA	NA	CASSADGHSNQPQHF	TGTGCCAGCAGCGCGGACGGACATAGCAATCAGCCCCAGCATTTT
TRBV28	TRBJ1-3	TRBD1	NA	CASGTGGIGNTIYF	TGTGCCAGCGGGACAGGGGGAATTGGAAACACCATATATTTT
TRBV5-5	TRBJ2-7	NA	NA	CASSLVARASSGYEQYF	TGTGCCAGCAGCTTGGTGGCCAGGGCCTCAAGCGGGTACGAGCAGTACTTC
TRBV5-6	TRBJ1-6	TRBD1	NA	CASSLTGGSSYNSPLHF	TGTGCCAGCAGCTTGACAGGGGGCAGCTCCTATAATTCACCCCTCCACTTT
TRBV5-1	TRBJ2-1	TRBD2	NA	CASRTGGVWNEQFF	TGCGCCAGCCGAACGGGAGGTGTTTGGAATGAGCAGTTCTTC
TRBV6-5	TRBJ1-3	NA	few	CASSGAVGTIYF	TGTGCCAGCTCTGGTGCGGTAGGCACCATATATTTT
TRBV30	TRBJ2-7	TRBD2	NA	CAWSLAGAGEQYF	TGTGCCTGGAGCCTAGCGGGAGCTGGCGAGCAGTACTTC
TRBV19	TRBJ1-2	NA	NA	CASPFSGFGYGYTF	TGTGCCAGCCCCTTTTCGGGGTTTGGGTATGGCTACACCTTC
TRBV6-5	TRBJ2-1	NA	NA	CASSPPGTPYNEQFF	TGTGCCAGCAGTCCCCCCGGGACTCCGTACAATGAGCAGTTCTTC
TRBV6-1	TRBJ2-7	NA	NA	CASSEGPSTHGQYF	TGTGCCAGCAGTGAAGGTCCCTCGACTCACGGGCAGTACTTC
TRBV28	TRBJ2-3	NA	NA	CASIGLKREDNTDTQYF	TGTGCCAGCATTGGGCTAAAACGGGAAGACAACACAGATACGCAGTATTTT
TRBV4-1	TRBJ2-2	TRBD2	NA	CASSTTSVDTGELFF	TGCGCCAGCAGCACTACTAGCGTGGACACCGGGGAGCTGTTTTTT
TRBV19	TRBJ2-7	TRBD2	NA	CASSRVAGGTYEQYF	TGTGCCAGTTCGCGAGTGGCGGGAGGCACCTACGAGCAGTACTTC
TRBV27	TRBJ2-2	TRBD2	NA	CASSGGGTTGTGELFF	TGTGCCAGCAGTGGCGGGGGGACTACGGGCACCGGGGAGCTGTTTTTT
TRBV6-5	TRBJ1-6	TRBD1	NA	CASSWDRGNNSPLHF	TGTGCCAGCAGTTGGGACAGGGGGAATAATTCACCCCTCCACTTT
TRBV27	TRBJ2-3	TRBD2	NA	CASSQRTSGTTDTQYF	TGTGCCAGCAGTCAACGGACTAGCGGGACCACAGATACGCAGTATTTT
TRBV7-9	TRBJ1-2	TRBD1	NA	CASSYPGGQGSF	TGTGCCAGCAGCTACCCAGGGGGTCAAGGATCCTTC
TRBV18	TRBJ2-4	NA	NA	CASSPAGVAKNIQYF	TGTGCCAGCTCACCAGCAGGGGTAGCCAAAAACATTCAGTACTTC
TRBV10-3	TRBJ2-1	TRBD2	NA	CAISHGLAGGNEQFF	TGTGCCATCAGCCACGGACTAGCGGGAGGCAATGAGCAGTTCTTC
TRBV12-5	TRBJ2-1	NA	NA	CASASSYNEQFF	TGTGCTAGTGCCAGCTCCTACAATGAGCAGTTCTTC
TRBV6-6	TRBJ1-1	TRBD1	once	CASSAPDRGTEAFF	TGTGCCAGCAGTGCCCCGGACAGGGGTACTGAAGCTTTCTTT
TRBV5-6	TRBJ2-3	NA	once	CASSPRLKRSTDTQYF	TGTGCCAGCAGCCCCCGCCTGAAGCGTAGCACAGATACGCAGTATTTT
TRBV28	TRBJ1-5	NA	NA	CASSSPLRDRRRGSNQPQHF	TGTGCCAGCAGCTCCCCACTGCGGGACCGCAGGAGAGGTAGCAATCAGCCCCAGCATTTT
TRBV2	TRBJ2-5	NA	NA	CASGGVTAQETQYF	TGTGCCAGCGGTGGAGTGACAGCCCAAGAGACCCAGTACTTC
TRBV25-1	TRBJ2-7	TRBD2	NA	CASSEWGLAGQYF	TGTGCCAGCAGTGAATGGGGACTAGCGGGGCAGTACTTC